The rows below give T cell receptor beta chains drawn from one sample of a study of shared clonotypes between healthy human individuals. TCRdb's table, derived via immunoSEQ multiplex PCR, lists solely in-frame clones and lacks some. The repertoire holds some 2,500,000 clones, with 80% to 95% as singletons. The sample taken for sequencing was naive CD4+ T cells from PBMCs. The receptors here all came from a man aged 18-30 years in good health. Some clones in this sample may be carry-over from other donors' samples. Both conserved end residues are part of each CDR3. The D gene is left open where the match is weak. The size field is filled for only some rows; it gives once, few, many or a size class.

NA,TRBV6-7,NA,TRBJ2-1,TGTGCCGGCGCGGGATGGGACAGGGGCGTAGCGGGAGGGCATGAGCAGTTCTTC,CAGAGWDRGVAGGHEQFF
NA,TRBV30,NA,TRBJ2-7,TGTGCCTGGAGTAACCCTAGCCCCGAGCAGTACTTC,CAWSNPSPEQYF
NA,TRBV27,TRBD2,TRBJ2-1,TGTGCCAGCAGCCCGGGACTAGCCGGTGCATCCGAGCAGTTCTTC,CASSPGLAGASEQFF
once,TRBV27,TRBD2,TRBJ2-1,TGTGCCAGCAGTTTACTAGCGGGAGGGTCCTACAATGAGCAGTTCTTC,CASSLLAGGSYNEQFF
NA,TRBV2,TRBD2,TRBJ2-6,TGTGCCGGCGGGGGGGAATGGTCTGGGGCCAACGTCCTGACTTTC,CAGGGEWSGANVLTF
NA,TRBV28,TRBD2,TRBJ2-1,TGTGCCAGCAGCACAGCCGCGGGGGGGCGCTACAATGAGCAGTTCTTC,CASSTAAGGRYNEQFF
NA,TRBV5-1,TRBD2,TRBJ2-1,TGCGCCAGCAGCTTGCCCGGATCGCCCCAGCGGGAGGGCTCCTACAATGAGCAGTTCTTC,CASSLPGSPQREGSYNEQFF
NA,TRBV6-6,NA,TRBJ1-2,TGTGCCAGCAGTGCGCAGGGTTTCTATGGCTACACCTTC,CASSAQGFYGYTF
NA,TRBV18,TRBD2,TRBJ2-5,TGTGCCAGCTCCCCTACAGCGGGAGTATTGGAAGAGACCCAGTACTTC,CASSPTAGVLEETQYF
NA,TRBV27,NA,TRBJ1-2,TGTGCCAGCAGTTTATCGGGGGACCCCGCTAACTATGGCTACACCTTC,CASSLSGDPANYGYTF
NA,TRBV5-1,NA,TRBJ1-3,TGCGCCAGCAGTAGAGGGACAAGGGACACCATATATTTT,CASSRGTRDTIYF
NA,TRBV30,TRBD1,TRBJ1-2,TGTGCCTGGAGTAAAACAGGGGCGGGAGGCTACACCTTC,CAWSKTGAGGYTF
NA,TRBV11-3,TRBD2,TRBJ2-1,TGTGCCAGCAGTTCTAGCGGGAGCTTGTACAATGAGCAGTTCTTC,CASSSSGSLYNEQFF
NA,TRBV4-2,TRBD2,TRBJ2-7,TGTGCCAGCAGCACCCAGCGGGAGGGCACCTACGAGCAGTACTTC,CASSTQREGTYEQYF
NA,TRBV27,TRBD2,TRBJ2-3,TGTGCCAGCAGTTTAAGCCGGGGATGGGAGGGCAGCGGCGCCACAGATACGCAGTATTTT,CASSLSRGWEGSGATDTQYF
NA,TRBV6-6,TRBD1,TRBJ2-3,TGTGCCAGCAGTCCCCGGGACAGAGCCACAGATACGCAGTATTTT,CASSPRDRATDTQYF
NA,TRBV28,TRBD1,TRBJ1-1,TGTGCCAGCAGTTTTGCTGGACAGGGACTAATTGAAGCTTTCTTT,CASSFAGQGLIEAFF
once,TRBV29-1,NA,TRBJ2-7,TGCAGCGTTGCGCGGGGAGGTGGCCCCTACGAGCAGTACTTC,CSVARGGGPYEQYF
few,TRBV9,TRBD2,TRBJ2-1,TGTGCCAGCAGCGTAGCAGGGCTAGCGGTCTACAATGAGCAGTTCTTC,CASSVAGLAVYNEQFF
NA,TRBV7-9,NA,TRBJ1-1,TGTGCCAGCAGCTCCCTAGACAGAATAAGGCTTGAAGCTTTCTTT,CASSSLDRIRLEAFF
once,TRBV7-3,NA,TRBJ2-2,TGTGCCAGCAGCCCAGGACCGGGCACCGGGGAGCTGTTTTTT,CASSPGPGTGELFF